This paragraph covers one T cell receptor beta chain sequence. Its antigen remains unidentified. Sequencing used immunoSEQ v3. Sequenced by immunoSEQ multiplex PCR; TCRdb stores in-frame clones only, minus some. The table records under 70,000 clones, 80% to 90% of them present only once. These data belong to a study of TIL therapy for anti-PD-1-resistant metastatic lung cancer. Overall study: Tumors were harvested before any PD-1/PD-L1 blockade. Half of patients were current or former smokers.

The sample's time point: pre-treatment sample, taken before nivolumab and TIL therapy. Patients were adults with stage 4 NSCLC. Germline V gene lookup returns CDR1 MNHEY and CDR2 SMNVEV (reference sequence). CDR3 length equals 13 residues. V dropped 2 bases and J dropped 5 bases, with 9 bases sitting between them. Points from the study as a whole: This highly selected cohort may not generalize to typical lung cancer patients.

The chain uses TRBV27 and TRBJ1-1; TRBD1 is a possible D gene (5 bases). This TCR derives from a person aged 25 to 85 with non-small cell lung cancer. Sequencing used blood, obtained at baseline. CDR3 loop: CASSLRRGTEAFF. The DNA of the CDR3 is TGTGCCAGCAGTTTACGACGGGGGACTGAAGCTTTCTTT.